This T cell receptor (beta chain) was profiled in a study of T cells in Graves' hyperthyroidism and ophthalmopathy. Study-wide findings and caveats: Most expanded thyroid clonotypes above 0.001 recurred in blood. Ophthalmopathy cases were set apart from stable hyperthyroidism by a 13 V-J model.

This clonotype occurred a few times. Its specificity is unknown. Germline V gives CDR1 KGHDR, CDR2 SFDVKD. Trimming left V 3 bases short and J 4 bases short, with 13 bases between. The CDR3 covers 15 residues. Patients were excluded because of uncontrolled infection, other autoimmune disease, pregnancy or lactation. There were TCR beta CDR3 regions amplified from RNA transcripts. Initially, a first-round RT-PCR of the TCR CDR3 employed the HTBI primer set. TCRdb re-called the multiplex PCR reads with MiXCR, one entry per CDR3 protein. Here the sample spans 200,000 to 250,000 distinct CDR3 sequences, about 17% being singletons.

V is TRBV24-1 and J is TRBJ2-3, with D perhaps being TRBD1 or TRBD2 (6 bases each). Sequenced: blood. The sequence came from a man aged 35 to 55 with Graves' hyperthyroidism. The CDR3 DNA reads TGTGCCACCAGTGATGTTAGGGGGGTCGCAGATACGCAGTATTTT. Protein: CATSDVRGVADTQYF.